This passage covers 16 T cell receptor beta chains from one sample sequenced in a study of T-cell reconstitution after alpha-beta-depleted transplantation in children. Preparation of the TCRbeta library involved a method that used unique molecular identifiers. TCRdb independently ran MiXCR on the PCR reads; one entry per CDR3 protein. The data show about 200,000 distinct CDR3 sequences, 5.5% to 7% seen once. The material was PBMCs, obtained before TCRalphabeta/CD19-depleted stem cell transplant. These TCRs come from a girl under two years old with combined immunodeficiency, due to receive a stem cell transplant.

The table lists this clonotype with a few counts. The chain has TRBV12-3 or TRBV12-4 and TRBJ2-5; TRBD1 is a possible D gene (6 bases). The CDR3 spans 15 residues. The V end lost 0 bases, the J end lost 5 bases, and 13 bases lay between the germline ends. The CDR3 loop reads CASSLAPTGRETQYF. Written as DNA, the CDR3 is TGTGCCAGCAGTTTAGCCCCTACAGGGCGGGAGACCCAGTACTTC.

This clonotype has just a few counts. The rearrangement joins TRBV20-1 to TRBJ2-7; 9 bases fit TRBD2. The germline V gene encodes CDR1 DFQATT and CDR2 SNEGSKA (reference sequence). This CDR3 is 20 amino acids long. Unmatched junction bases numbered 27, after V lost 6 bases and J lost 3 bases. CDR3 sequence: CSATPGAQVPPGLANYEQYF. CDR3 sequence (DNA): TGCAGTGCCACCCCAGGAGCCCAGGTCCCACCGGGACTAGCAAACTACGAGCAGTACTTC.

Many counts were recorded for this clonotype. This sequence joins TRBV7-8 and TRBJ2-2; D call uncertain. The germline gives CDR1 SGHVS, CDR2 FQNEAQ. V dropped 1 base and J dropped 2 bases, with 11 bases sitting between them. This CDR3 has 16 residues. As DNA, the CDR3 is TGTGCCAGCAGCTTAGTCTGGAACTACAACACCGGGGAGCTGTTTTTT. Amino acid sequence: CASSLVWNYNTGELFF.

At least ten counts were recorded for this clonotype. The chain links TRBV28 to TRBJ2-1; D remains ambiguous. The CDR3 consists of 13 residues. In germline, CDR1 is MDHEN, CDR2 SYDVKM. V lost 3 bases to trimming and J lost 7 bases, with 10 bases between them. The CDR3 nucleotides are TGTGCCAGCAGTTTGGCTCCACGTAATGAGCAGTTCTTC. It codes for CASSLAPRNEQFF.

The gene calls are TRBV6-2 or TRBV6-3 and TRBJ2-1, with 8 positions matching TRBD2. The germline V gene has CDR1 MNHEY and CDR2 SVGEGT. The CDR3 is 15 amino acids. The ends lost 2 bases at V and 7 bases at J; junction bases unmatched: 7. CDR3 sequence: CASSYREGPWNEQFF. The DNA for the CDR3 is TGTGCCAGCAGTTACCGGGAGGGCCCGTGGAATGAGCAGTTCTTC.

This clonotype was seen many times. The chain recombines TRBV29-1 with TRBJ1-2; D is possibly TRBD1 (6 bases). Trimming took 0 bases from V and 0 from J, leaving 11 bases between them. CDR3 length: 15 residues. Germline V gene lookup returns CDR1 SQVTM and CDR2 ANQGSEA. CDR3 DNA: TGCAGCGTTGAAGACAGGGGCCCCCCTAACTATGGCTACACCTTC. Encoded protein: CSVEDRGPPNYGYTF.

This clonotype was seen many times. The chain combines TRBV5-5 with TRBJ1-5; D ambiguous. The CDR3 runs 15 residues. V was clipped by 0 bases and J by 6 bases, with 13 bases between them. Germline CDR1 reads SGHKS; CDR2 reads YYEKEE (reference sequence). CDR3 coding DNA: TGTGCCAGCAGCTTGGCCACGGATGGGAGTCAGCCCCAGCATTTT. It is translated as CASSLATDGSQPQHF.

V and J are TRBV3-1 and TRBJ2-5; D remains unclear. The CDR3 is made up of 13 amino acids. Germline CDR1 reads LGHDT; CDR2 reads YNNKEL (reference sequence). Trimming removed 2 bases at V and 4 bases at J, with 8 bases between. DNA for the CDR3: TGTGCCAGCAGCCAAACCCCCCGAGAGACCCAGTACTTC. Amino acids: CASSQTPRETQYF.

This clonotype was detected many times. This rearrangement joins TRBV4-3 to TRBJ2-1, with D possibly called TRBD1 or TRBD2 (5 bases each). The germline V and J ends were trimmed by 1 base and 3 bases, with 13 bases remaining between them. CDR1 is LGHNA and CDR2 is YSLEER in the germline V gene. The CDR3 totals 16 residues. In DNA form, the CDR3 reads TGCGCCAGCAGCCAAGCTCTAGAGGGACGCTACAATGAGCAGTTCTTC. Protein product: CASSQALEGRYNEQFF.

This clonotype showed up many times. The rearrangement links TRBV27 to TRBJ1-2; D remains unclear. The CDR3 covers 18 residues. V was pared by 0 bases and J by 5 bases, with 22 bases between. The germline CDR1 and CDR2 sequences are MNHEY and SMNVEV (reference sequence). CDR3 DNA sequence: TGTGCCAGCAGTTTATCTTCAACTTGGCCCTCAAATTCATATGGCTACACCTTC. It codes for CASSLSSTWPSNSYGYTF.

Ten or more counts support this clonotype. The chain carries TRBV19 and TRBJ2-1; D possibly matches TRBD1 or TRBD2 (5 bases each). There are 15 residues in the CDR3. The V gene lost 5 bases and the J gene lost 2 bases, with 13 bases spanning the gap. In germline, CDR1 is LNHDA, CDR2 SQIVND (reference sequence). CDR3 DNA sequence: TGTGCCAGTAGTCCCGGGGAACAGGCCTACAATGAGCAGTTCTTC. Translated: CASSPGEQAYNEQFF.

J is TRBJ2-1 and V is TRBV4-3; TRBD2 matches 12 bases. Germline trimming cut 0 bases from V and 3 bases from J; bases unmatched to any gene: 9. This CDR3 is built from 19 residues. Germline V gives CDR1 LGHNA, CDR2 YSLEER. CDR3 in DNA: TGCGCCAGCAGCCAAGAATTCCGGCGGACTAGCGGGAACTACAATGAGCAGTTCTTC. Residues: CASSQEFRRTSGNYNEQFF.

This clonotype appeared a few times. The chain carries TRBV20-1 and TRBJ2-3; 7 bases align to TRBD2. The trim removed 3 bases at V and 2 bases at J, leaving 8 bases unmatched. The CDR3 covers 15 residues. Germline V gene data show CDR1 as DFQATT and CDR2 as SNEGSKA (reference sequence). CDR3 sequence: CSASPLAGVTDTQYF. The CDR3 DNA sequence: TGCAGTGCTAGTCCATTGGCGGGGGTCACAGATACGCAGTATTTT.

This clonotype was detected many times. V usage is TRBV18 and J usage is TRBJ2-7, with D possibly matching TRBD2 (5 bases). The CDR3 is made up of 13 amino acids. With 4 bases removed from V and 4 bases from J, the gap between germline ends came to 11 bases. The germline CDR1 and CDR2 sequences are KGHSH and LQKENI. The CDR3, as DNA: TGTGCCAGCTCACGCATCGGACTTTACGAGCAGTACTTC. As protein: CASSRIGLYEQYF.

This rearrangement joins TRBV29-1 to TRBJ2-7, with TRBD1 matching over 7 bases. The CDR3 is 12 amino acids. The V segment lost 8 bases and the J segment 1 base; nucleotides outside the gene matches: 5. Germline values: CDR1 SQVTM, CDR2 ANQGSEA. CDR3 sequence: CSYRDSSYEQYF. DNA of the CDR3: TGCAGCTACCGGGACAGTTCCTACGAGCAGTACTTC.

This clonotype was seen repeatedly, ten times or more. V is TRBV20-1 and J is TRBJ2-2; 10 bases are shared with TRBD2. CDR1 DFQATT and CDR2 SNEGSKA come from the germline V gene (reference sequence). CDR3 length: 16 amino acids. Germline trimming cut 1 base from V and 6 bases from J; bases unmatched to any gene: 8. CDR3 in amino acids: CSARVPSGSASGELFF. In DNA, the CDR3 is TGCAGTGCTAGAGTCCCTAGCGGGAGTGCTTCCGGGGAGCTGTTTTTT.